This T cell receptor beta chain was obtained from a study of T cell responses to AZD1222 COVID-19 vaccine. Study-wide results and caveats: Spike-wide vaccine-associated CD4 TCRs dominated at 160-218 and 743-854. Spike-specific TCR breadth and depth grew following two AZD1222 doses. Repertoire samples came only from after the peak T cell response. Nearly half of spike-specific TCRs reportedly target variant regions that are unmutated in the B.1.351 and B.1.1.7 variants.

V lost 5 bases and J lost 7, with 15 bases in between. The CDR3 consists of 15 residues. Germline CDR1 reads SNHLY; CDR2 reads FYNNEI. Details on this clone: What it recognizes is unknown.

Here immunoSEQ multiplex PCR was the method, and the copy in TCRdb shows in-frame clones only, minus some. The sample consists of 150,000 to 200,000 clones, 93% of them appearing once. This clonotype originated in an adult in good health. This chain links TRBV2 with TRBJ1-6; perhaps TRBD1 as D (6 bases). The specimen was peripheral blood, collected on day 0 of AZD1222 vaccination. CDR3: CASSRTDSTNSPLHF. The CDR3 coding sequence is TGTGCCAGCAGTAGGACAGATAGCACCAATTCACCCCTCCACTTT.